The TCR beta chain described here comes from a study of blood T cell repertoires in COVID-19. The germline CDR1 and CDR2 sequences are SQVTM and ANQGSEA. There are 13 residues in the CDR3. The V end was cut by 4 bases, the J end by 1 base, with 10 bases between. Libraries were prepared by immunoSEQ multiplex PCR; TCRdb keeps only in-frame clonotypes and omits some of them. The repertoire holds 100,000 to 140,000 clones, with about 93% as singletons. The chain recombines TRBV29-1 with TRBJ1-2, with D hard to call. This receptor was obtained from a woman in her 30s with acute or convalescent COVID-19. The source material was peripheral blood. The CDR3 is CSVGRRVNYGYTF. DNA for the CDR3: TGCAGCGTTGGTCGGCGGGTTAACTATGGCTACACCTTC.